The clone carrying this TCR beta chain was found a few times. Molecular barcoding with unique molecular identifiers was used for the TCRbeta library. TCRdb recomputed calls from the PCR reads with MiXCR, one row per CDR3 protein. The sample lists about 640,000 distinct CDR3 sequences, 16% occurring once. There are 17 residues in the CDR3. Trimming removed 3 bases from V and 1 base from J, with 15 bases in between. CDR1 and CDR2 (germline): SGHTA, FQGTGA. The sample belongs to a study of T-cell reconstitution after alpha-beta-depleted transplantation in children. The input for sequencing was PBMCs from the stem cell graft donor, taken from the stem cell graft. This receptor was obtained from a human donor who donated a stem cell graft to a child with acute myeloid leukemia. J is TRBJ2-2 and V is TRBV7-3; TRBD1 is a possible D gene (6 bases). The CDR3 protein is CASSFYRRDMNTGELFF. The CDR3 DNA follows: TGTGCCAGCAGCTTTTACCGCCGGGACATGAACACCGGGGAGCTGTTTTTT.